The 25 T cell receptor beta chains listed next were all sequenced from one sample in a study of T-cell reconstitution after alpha-beta-depleted transplantation in children. TCRbeta library preparation incorporated unique molecular identifiers. TCRdb recomputed calls from the PCR reads with MiXCR, one row per CDR3 protein. The data show about 1,000,000 distinct CDR3 sequences, with 25% to 30% seen just once and about 28% held by the top ten. The starting material was PBMCs, mostly from graft donor cells, obtained 360 days after TCRalphabeta/CD19-depleted stem cell transplant. The receptors shown here come from a boy younger than two who had a stem cell transplant for SCID, so the T cells may come from the graft donor.

This chain joins TRBV24-1 and TRBJ1-5; possible D gene TRBD1, 6 bases. This CDR3 spans 13 amino acids. Germline CDR1 KGHDR, CDR2 SFDVKD. V lost 4 bases and J 11 bases, leaving 14 bases between the germline ends. The CDR3 reads CATSEAGRGAQHF. The CDR3 bases are TGTGCCACCAGTGAGGCAGGCAGGGGAGCCCAGCATTTT.

The J gene is TRBJ2-7, the V gene TRBV29-1; D is undetermined. Trimming took 8 bases from V and 0 from J, leaving 14 bases between them. The CDR3 is made up of 13 amino acids. Germline V gene sequence: CDR1 SQVTM, CDR2 ANQGSEA. CDR3 amino acids: CSTSDGSSYEQYF. Here the CDR3 DNA reads TGCAGCACCTCTGACGGAAGCTCCTACGAGCAGTACTTC.

This clonotype occurred a few times. The chain links TRBV27 to TRBJ2-5; 8 nucleotides align to TRBD1. The CDR3 is 15 amino acids. Trimming cost V 3 bases and J 5 bases; bases outside gene matches: 8. Germline CDR1 reads MNHEY; CDR2 reads SMNVEV (reference sequence). The CDR3 coding sequence is TGTGCCAGCAGTTTCCGGGGGACAGGACCGGAGACCCAGTACTTC. This codes for CASSFRGTGPETQYF.

Many counts were recorded for this clonotype. The chain recombines TRBV12-3 or TRBV12-4 with TRBJ1-1; TRBD1 is a possible D gene (5 bases). This CDR3 spans 12 amino acids. Trimming removed 8 bases at V and 2 bases at J, with 9 bases between. In DNA, the CDR3 is TGTGCCAGCGGCAGGGCTAACACTGAAGCTTTCTTT. Its translation is CASGRANTEAFF.

This clonotype showed up just a few times. The chain links TRBV29-1 to TRBJ1-1; D unresolved. V was pared by 8 bases and J by 4 bases, with 20 bases between. The CDR3 spans 14 residues. Germline values: CDR1 SQVTM, CDR2 ANQGSEA. CDR3 DNA: TGCAGCATCTCCCTCTCAGGTCGAGGCACTGAAGCTTTCTTT. Encoded protein: CSISLSGRGTEAFF. Looking up the rest from reference TRBV29-1 and TRBJ1-1 gives the full variable domain: SAVISQKPSRDICQRGTSLTIQCQVDSQVTMMFWYRQQPGQSLTLIATANQGSEATYESGFVIDKFPISRPNLTFSTLTVSNMSPEDSSIYLCSISLSGRGTEAFFGQGTRLTVV.

CDR3 loop: CASSGRDPYNEQFF. The CDR3 nucleotides read TGCGCCAGCAGTGGGAGGGACCCCTACAATGAGCAGTTCTTC. V usage is TRBV5-1 and J usage is TRBJ2-1, with 7 bases fitting TRBD2. The CDR3 sequence is 14 residues long. Per the germline V gene, CDR1 is SGHRS and CDR2 is YFSETQ. J lost 2 bases, V lost 5 bases, and 4 bases had no gene match.

The J gene is TRBJ1-3, the V gene TRBV5-1; D gene unclear. Germline V gene lookup returns CDR1 SGHRS and CDR2 YFSETQ. The CDR3 is made up of 16 amino acids. Trimming stripped 6 bases from V and 0 bases from J, with 16 bases between. DNA of the CDR3: TGCGCCAGCACCCTGACCGCGTCGAGCTCTGGAAACACCATATATTTT. Translated, it gives CASTLTASSSGNTIYF.

This clonotype was seen repeatedly, ten times or more. The chain couples TRBV28 to TRBJ1-4; 10 bases agree with TRBD1. The CDR3 runs 21 residues. CDR1 is MDHEN, CDR2 SYDVKM, per germline. With 3 bases clipped from V and 2 bases from J, the junction kept 18 bases outside the gene matches. The CDR3 protein is CASSFPTPGTGDRGTNEKLFF. The DNA of the CDR3 is TGTGCCAGCAGTTTCCCTACCCCCGGGACAGGGGATAGGGGGACTAATGAAAAACTGTTTTTT.

Regarding this clonotype: One junction end does not reproduce the germline sequence, and a read error may be involved. The chain joins TRBV4-2 to TRBJ2-5; TRBD2 might be the D (5 bases). Germline V gives CDR1 LGHNA, CDR2 YNFKEQ. The CDR3 extends over 15 amino acids. The CDR3 DNA reads as TGTGCCAGCAGCCAAGTCTCATCGGCGGGCGGAACCCTGTACTTC. Its protein is CASSQVSSAGGTLYF.

The CDR3 reads CASSFEGSGDTQYF. The CDR3 DNA is TGCGCCAGCAGCTTTGAGGGATCCGGAGATACGCAGTATTTT. This rearrangement joins TRBV5-1 to TRBJ2-3, with D tentatively TRBD2 (5 bases). Trimming took 2 bases from V and 5 from J, leaving 12 bases between them. The CDR3 runs to 14 residues. Looked up from germline, CDR1 is SGHRS and CDR2 is YFSETQ.

This chain joins TRBV25-1 and TRBJ2-7, with D possibly TRBD1 on 5 matching bases. CDR3 length equals 14 residues. Trimming pared 3 bases from V and 4 bases from J, leaving 13 bases between. CDR1 and CDR2 from the germline V gene are MGHDK and SYGVNS. The CDR3 nucleotides read TGTGCCAGCAGTGACCACAAGGGGAATTACGAGCAGTACTTC. Protein: CASSDHKGNYEQYF.

The chain employs TRBV10-3 and TRBJ1-5; 8 nucleotides line up with TRBD1. The CDR3 runs 16 residues. V shed 2 bases, J shed 11 bases, and the junction held 14 bases outside the gene matches. The germline V gene encodes CDR1 ENHRY and CDR2 SYGVKD. The CDR3: CAISEGQGSPLLAQHF. In DNA form, the CDR3 reads TGTGCCATCAGTGAGGGACAGGGTTCTCCCCTTCTTGCCCAGCATTTT.

The chain recombines TRBV5-1 with TRBJ1-5, with 10 bases aligning to TRBD1. CDR1 is SGHRS, CDR2 YFSETQ, per germline. V dropped 4 bases and J dropped 2; count of bases not matched to a gene: 9. There are 17 residues in the CDR3. The chain's CDR3 is CASSPGQGVSGNQPQHF. The CDR3 DNA is TGCGCCAGCAGCCCTGGACAGGGGGTATCGGGCAATCAGCCCCAGCATTTT.

The V call is TRBV24-1, the J call TRBJ1-1; D is possibly TRBD1 (6 bases). The CDR3 extends over 16 amino acids. From germline, CDR1 is KGHDR and CDR2 SFDVKD. V lost 6 bases, J lost 0 bases, and 16 bases lay in between. The CDR3 spells CATSKGVWTLNTEAFF. CDR3 sequence (DNA): TGTGCCACCAGTAAGGGGGTTTGGACCTTGAACACTGAAGCTTTCTTT.

This clonotype was recorded at least ten times. The rearrangement uses TRBV4-1 and TRBJ2-3, with TRBD1 matching 7 bases. The CDR3 has 16 residues. Germline V gives CDR1 MGHRA, CDR2 YSYEKL. Trimming took 0 bases from V and 4 from J; bases not matched to a gene: 7. CDR3 coding DNA: TGCGCCAGCAGCCAAGAAGAGGGGACAGATCCAGATACGCAGTATTTT. Translating it yields CASSQEEGTDPDTQYF.

The chain has TRBV20-1 and TRBJ2-1, with TRBD2 matching 12 bases. Germline CDR1 is DFQATT and CDR2 is SNEGSKA (reference sequence). The CDR3 has 17 residues. Unmatched junction bases numbered 10, after V lost 2 bases and J lost 5 bases. The CDR3 protein is CSARTLGLAGPNNEQFF. The CDR3 bases are TGCAGTGCTAGAACCCTCGGACTAGCGGGGCCGAACAATGAGCAGTTCTTC.

This clonotype was observed a handful of times. This rearrangement joins TRBV5-1 to TRBJ2-3; unclear D gene. V lost 4 bases and J lost 1, with 19 bases in between. There are 17 residues in the CDR3. Per the germline V gene, CDR1 is SGHRS and CDR2 is YFSETQ. The CDR3 coding sequence is TGCGCCAGCAGCCCCACTCTCGTGGCAAGACGCACAGATACGCAGTATTTT. It is translated as CASSPTLVARRTDTQYF.

This clonotype showed up many times. This rearrangement joins TRBV5-1 to TRBJ1-1, with 8 bases identical to TRBD1. The ends lost 5 bases at V and 4 bases at J; junction bases unmatched: 7. Per germline, CDR1 SGHRS and CDR2 YFSETQ. The CDR3 spans 14 residues. The CDR3 loop reads CASSRLTGGTEAFF. Written as DNA, the CDR3 is TGCGCCAGCAGTCGACTTACAGGGGGCACTGAAGCTTTCTTT.

In its sample, this clonotype was seen a few times. The chain is built from TRBV29-1 and TRBJ1-2; TRBD1 might be the D (5 bases). From germline, CDR1 is SQVTM and CDR2 ANQGSEA. This CDR3 is built from 11 residues. Trimming removed 3 bases at V and 5 bases at J, with 7 bases between. As DNA, the CDR3 is TGCAGCGTTGACAAGGGGTATGGCTACACCTTC. Encoded protein: CSVDKGYGYTF.

The rearrangement uses TRBV14 and TRBJ2-2; no firm D call. Trimming took off 2 bases at V and 2 bases at J, with 9 bases between the two ends. Looked up from germline, CDR1 is SGHDN and CDR2 is FVKESK. The CDR3 contains 15 residues. The CDR3 bases are TGTGCCAGCAGCCAACTGCTAATCAACACCGGGGAGCTGTTTTTT. Protein sequence: CASSQLLINTGELFF.

This sequence joins TRBV20-1 and TRBJ2-3, with D perhaps matching TRBD2 (5 bases). Trimming removed 5 bases at V and 6 bases at J, with 18 bases between. Germline V gives CDR1 DFQATT, CDR2 SNEGSKA (reference sequence). This CDR3 contains 14 residues. This chain's CDR3 is CSAALLVKSDTQYF. CDR3 nucleotides: TGCAGTGCTGCATTACTAGTAAAATCGGATACGCAGTATTTT.

The chain has TRBV5-1 and TRBJ1-1; TRBD1 agrees at 8 bases. CDR1 SGHRS and CDR2 YFSETQ come from the germline V gene. The J segment lost 1 base and the V segment lost 4 bases, leaving 6 bases of the junction unmatched. There are 15 residues in the CDR3. The CDR3 bases are TGCGCCAGCAGCGCACCGGACAGGGCGAACACTGAAGCTTTCTTT. Protein: CASSAPDRANTEAFF.

The J gene is TRBJ1-1, the V gene TRBV19; D is uncertain. The length of the CDR3 is 11 residues. The V end was cut by 10 bases, the J end by 6 bases, with 12 bases between. The germline V gene encodes CDR1 LNHDA and CDR2 SQIVND (reference sequence). The chain's CDR3 is CATRQHAEAFF. The CDR3 DNA reads as TGTGCCACCCGCCAGCATGCTGAAGCTTTCTTT.

This clonotype appeared a few times. The V and J genes are TRBV12-3 or TRBV12-4 and TRBJ2-3; D possibly corresponds to TRBD1 (5 bases). The CDR3 length is 14 residues. V lost 6 bases and J 3 bases, leaving 13 bases between the germline ends. Here the CDR3 DNA reads TGTGCCAGCAGGGAAGGGGCCGGAACAGATACGCAGTATTTT. Its protein product is CASREGAGTDTQYF.

The rearrangement uses TRBV2 and TRBJ2-3; 12 bases are shared with TRBD1. Trimming at V came to 11 bases and at J to 6 bases, leaving 15 bases not matched to a gene. The CDR3 is 16 residues long. Germline V gene data show CDR1 as SNHLY and CDR2 as FYNNEI. CDR3 in DNA: TGTGCCGCCGCCCGAACCGGGACAGGGGGCGCGGATACGCAGTATTTT. Translated, it gives CAAARTGTGGADTQYF.